The rows below give T cell receptor beta chains drawn from one sample of a study of blood T cell repertoires in COVID-19. Method: immunoSEQ multiplex PCR; TCRdb's copy keeps in-frame clones and lacks some. This table holds 300,000 or so clones, more than 75% found once. Sequenced sample: PBMCs or T cells enriched from blood (not recorded which). The receptors were gathered from a woman in her twenties or thirties who had recovered from COVID-19. Each CDR3 is given without its conserved first and last residue. The D gene is left open where the match is weak.

TRBJ1-2 | - | TRBV30 | AWSGGGGYT
TRBJ1-1 | - | TRBV6-2/TRBV6-3 | ASSLQGAGWAEAF
TRBJ2-7 | - | TRBV20-1 | SAILGYEQY
TRBJ1-5 | - | TRBV4-3 | ASSQDSGAQGQPQH
TRBJ2-1 | TRBD2 | TRBV19 | ASSIGTSGYNEQF
TRBJ1-5 | - | TRBV2 | ASSVARHNQPQH
TRBJ2-2 | - | TRBV5-1 | ASSFNEGELF
TRBJ1-6 | - | TRBV6-5 | ASSYSEGRGNSPLH
TRBJ2-1 | - | TRBV15 | ATSRGPPASTYNEQF
TRBJ2-1 | - | TRBV30 | AWSRGWGDRDEQF
TRBJ1-2 | - | TRBV24-1 | ATSDPWTNYGYT
TRBJ2-2 | - | TRBV5-1 | ASSAGNTGELF
TRBJ2-7 | - | TRBV6-5 | ASSTPGHLYEQY
TRBJ2-3 | TRBD1 | TRBV12-3/TRBV12-4 | ASSLRQGDTQY
TRBJ1-5 | TRBD1 | TRBV19 | ASSIRDRGKGNQPQH
TRBJ2-3 | - | TRBV6-5 | ASSDTGADTQY
TRBJ1-2 | TRBD1 | TRBV19 | ASKDRVYGYT
TRBJ1-2 | - | TRBV9 | ASSVVGRDGYT
TRBJ1-2 | - | TRBV29-1 | SVVSGNYGYT
TRBJ2-7 | - | TRBV27 | ASSLSRRDEQY
TRBJ1-2 | - | TRBV7-9 | ASSLANYYGYT
TRBJ1-1 | TRBD1 | TRBV30 | AWTGGSEAF
TRBJ2-5 | TRBD2 | TRBV4-1 | ASSQRTSGGLQETQY
TRBJ2-2 | - | TRBV27 | ASSPSGDNTGELF
TRBJ2-5 | TRBD1 | TRBV5-4 | ASSSWDRGEETQY
TRBJ2-7 | TRBD1 | TRBV29-1 | SVGTGAVYEQY
TRBJ1-5 | - | TRBV2 | ASSGGALPQH
TRBJ1-6 | - | TRBV11-1 | ASSLGGADNSPLH
TRBJ2-5 | TRBD2 | TRBV19 | ASSNQRGGPYQETQY
TRBJ1-5 | TRBD1 | TRBV7-7 | ASSPHYVRDSNLVSNQPQH
TRBJ2-7 | TRBD1 | TRBV6-1 | ASSERQGLYEQY
TRBJ1-5 | TRBD1 | TRBV9 | ASSAGQGSNQPQH
TRBJ2-7 | TRBD1 | TRBV7-8 | ASSLLQGAHEQY
TRBJ2-1 | - | TRBV27 | ASSLRDPHNEQF
TRBJ2-2 | - | TRBV19 | ASSMNGEHTGELF